This T cell receptor (beta chain) came from a study of T cell clonality in common variable immunodeficiency. General study points: In common variable immunodeficiency, TCR beta chains reportedly carried fewer deletions and N-nucleotide insertions.

Libraries were prepared by immunoSEQ multiplex PCR; TCRdb keeps only in-frame clonotypes and omits some of them. Listed for the sample are about 42,000 clones, none seen a single time. CDR1 SEHNR and CDR2 FQNEAQ come from the germline V gene (reference sequence). The CDR3 length is 12 residues. About this clone itself: No antigen is known for it. The CDR3 extends 3 residues past the end of the read, so its final part is completed from the germline J gene.

The V gene is TRBV7-9, the J gene TRBJ1-2; D perhaps matches TRBD1 (5 bases). The receptor was derived from a person between 18 and 75 years old in good health. The sample comprised peripheral blood mononuclear cells. The CDR3 here is CASSFQGYDYTF. The part of the CDR3 DNA that was read is TGTGCCAGCAGCTTCCAGGGATACGAC.